The entry below describes one T cell receptor (beta chain). V shed 8 bases, J shed 1 base, and the junction held 7 bases outside the gene matches. CDR1 and CDR2 from the germline V gene are SGHRS and YFSETQ. This CDR3 comprises 14 residues. Time point noted: blood at routine non-recurrence follow-up after resection. The data derive from a study of spatial heterogeneity in lung cancer. From the 5' RACE reads, TCRdb called clonotypes with MiXCR, one entry per CDR3 protein. The repertoire holds 20,000 to 30,000 distinct CDR3 sequences, with over 7.5% as singletons. The material was PBMCs, obtained at follow-up. This TCR derives from a male donor with early-stage non-small cell lung cancer. The rearrangement uses TRBV5-1 and TRBJ2-5; TRBD2 aligns across 8 bases. The CDR3 DNA reads TGCGCCAGTTCACCGGGGGGGCTCCAAGAGACCCAGTACTTC. Protein: CASSPGGLQETQYF.